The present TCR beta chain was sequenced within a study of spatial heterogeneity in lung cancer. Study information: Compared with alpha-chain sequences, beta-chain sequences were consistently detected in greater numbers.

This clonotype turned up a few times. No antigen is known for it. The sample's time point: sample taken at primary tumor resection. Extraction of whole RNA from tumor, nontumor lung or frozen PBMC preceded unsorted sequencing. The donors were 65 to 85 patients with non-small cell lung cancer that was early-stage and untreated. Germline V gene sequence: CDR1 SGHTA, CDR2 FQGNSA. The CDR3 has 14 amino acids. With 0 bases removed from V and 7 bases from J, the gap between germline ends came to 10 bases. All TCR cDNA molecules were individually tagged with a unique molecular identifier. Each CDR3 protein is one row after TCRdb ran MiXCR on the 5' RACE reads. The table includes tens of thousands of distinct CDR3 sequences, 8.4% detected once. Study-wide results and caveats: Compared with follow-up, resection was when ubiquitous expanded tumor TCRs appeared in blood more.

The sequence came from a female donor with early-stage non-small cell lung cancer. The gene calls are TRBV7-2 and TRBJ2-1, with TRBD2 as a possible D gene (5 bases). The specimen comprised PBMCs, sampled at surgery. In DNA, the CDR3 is TGTGCCAGCAGCTTAGCCCGGACTTTTAATGAGCAGTTCTTC. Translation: CASSLARTFNEQFF.